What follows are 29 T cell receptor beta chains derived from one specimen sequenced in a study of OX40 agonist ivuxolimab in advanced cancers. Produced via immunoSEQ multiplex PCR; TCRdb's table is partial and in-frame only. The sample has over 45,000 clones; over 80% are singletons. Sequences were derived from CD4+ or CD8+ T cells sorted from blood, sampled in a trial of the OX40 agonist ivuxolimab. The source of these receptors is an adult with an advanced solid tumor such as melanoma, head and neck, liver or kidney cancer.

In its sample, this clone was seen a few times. Here the CDR3 DNA reads TGTGCCAGTAGTATCGAGCTTACAGATACGCAGTATTTT. This translates into CASSIELTDTQYF. This sequence joins TRBV19 and TRBJ2-3; no clear D gene. Trimming took 3 bases from V and 3 from J, leaving 7 bases between them. The CDR3 has 13 amino acids. The germline CDR1 and CDR2 sequences are LNHDA and SQIVND (reference sequence).

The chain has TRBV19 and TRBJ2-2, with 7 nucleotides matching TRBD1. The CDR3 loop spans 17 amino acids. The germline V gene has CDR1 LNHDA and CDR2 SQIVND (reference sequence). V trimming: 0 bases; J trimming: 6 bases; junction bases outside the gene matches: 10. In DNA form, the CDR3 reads TGTGCCAGTAGTATAGAGGGTACAGGGGTAGGCGCCGGGGAGCTGTTTTTT. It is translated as CASSIEGTGVGAGELFF.

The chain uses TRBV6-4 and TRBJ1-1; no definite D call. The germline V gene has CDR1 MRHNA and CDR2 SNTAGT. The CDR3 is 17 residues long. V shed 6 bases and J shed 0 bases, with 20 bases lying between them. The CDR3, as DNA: TGTGCCAGCAGGGAATCCTCCTCTTCAGGTTTGAACACTGAAGCTTTCTTT. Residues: CASRESSSSGLNTEAFF.

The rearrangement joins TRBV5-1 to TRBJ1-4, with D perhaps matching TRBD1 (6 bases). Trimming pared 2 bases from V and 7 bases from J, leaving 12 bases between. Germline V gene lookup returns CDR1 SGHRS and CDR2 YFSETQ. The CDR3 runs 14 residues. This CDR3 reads CASSLQGNSEKLFF. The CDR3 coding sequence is TGCGCCAGCAGCTTACAGGGCAATAGTGAAAAACTGTTTTTT.

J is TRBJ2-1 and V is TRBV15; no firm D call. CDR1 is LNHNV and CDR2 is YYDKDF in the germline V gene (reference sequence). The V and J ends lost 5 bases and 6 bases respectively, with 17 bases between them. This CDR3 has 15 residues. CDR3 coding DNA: TGTGCCACCAGCGTGGCTCGTAGCCTCTCCAATGAGCAGTTCTTC. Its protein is CATSVARSLSNEQFF.

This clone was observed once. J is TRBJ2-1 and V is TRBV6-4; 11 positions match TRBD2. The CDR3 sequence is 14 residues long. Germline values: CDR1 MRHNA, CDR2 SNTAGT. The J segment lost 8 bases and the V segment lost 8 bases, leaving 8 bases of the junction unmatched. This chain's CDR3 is CASPTSGSRDEQFF. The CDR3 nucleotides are TGTGCCAGCCCTACTAGCGGGAGTAGGGATGAGCAGTTCTTC.

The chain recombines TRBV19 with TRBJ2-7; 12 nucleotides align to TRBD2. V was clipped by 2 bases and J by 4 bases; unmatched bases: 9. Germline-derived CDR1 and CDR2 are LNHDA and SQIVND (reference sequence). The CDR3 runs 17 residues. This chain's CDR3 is CASSIRLAGASKYEQYF. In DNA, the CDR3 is TGTGCCAGTAGTATAAGACTAGCGGGGGCGTCTAAGTACGAGCAGTACTTC.

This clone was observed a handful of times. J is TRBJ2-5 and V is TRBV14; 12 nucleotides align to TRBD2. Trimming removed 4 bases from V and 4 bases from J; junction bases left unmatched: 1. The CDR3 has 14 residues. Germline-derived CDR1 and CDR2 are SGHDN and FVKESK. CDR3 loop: CASSLGLAGETQYF. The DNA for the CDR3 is TGTGCCAGCAGCCTGGGACTAGCGGGAGAGACCCAGTACTTC.

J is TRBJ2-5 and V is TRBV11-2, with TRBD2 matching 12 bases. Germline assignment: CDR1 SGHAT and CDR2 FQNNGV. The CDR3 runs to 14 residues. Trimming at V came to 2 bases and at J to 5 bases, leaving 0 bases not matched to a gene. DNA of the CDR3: TGTGCCAGCAGCTTAACTAGCGGGAGGGAGACCCAGTACTTC. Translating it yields CASSLTSGRETQYF.

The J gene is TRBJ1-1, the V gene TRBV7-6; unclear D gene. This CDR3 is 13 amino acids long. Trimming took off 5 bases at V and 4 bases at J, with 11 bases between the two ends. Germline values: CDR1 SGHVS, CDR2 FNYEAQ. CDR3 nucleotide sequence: TGTGCCAGCAGCCCCATCGCGGGCACTGAAGCTTTCTTT. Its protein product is CASSPIAGTEAFF.

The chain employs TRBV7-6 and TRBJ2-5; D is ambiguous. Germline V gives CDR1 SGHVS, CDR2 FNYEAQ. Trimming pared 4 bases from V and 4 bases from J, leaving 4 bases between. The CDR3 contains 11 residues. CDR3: CASSYGETQYF. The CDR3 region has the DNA TGTGCCAGCAGCTACGGAGAGACCCAGTACTTC.

CDR3 region: CASSQDWRAGGNSPLHF. DNA for the CDR3: TGCGCCAGCAGCCAAGATTGGAGGGCGGGGGGTAATTCACCCCTCCACTTT. The chain joins TRBV4-3 to TRBJ1-6; a possible D gene is TRBD1 (5 bases). The CDR3 is made up of 17 amino acids. V was clipped by 0 bases and J by 6 bases, with 15 bases between them. Germline V gene sequence: CDR1 LGHNA, CDR2 YSLEER.

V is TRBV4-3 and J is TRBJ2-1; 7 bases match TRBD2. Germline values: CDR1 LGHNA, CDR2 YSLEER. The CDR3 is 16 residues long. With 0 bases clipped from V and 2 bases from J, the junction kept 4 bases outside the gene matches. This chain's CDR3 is CASSQDYSGAYNEQFF. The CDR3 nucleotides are TGCGCCAGCAGCCAAGATTACAGCGGGGCCTACAATGAGCAGTTCTTC.

Here the CDR3 DNA reads TGTGCCAGCAGTAACTGGGCCGTCCCAGGGAATGAAAAACTGTTTTTT. Translation: CASSNWAVPGNEKLFF. The V call is TRBV6-6, the J call TRBJ1-4, with a weak D call TRBD1 (5 bases). V was shortened by 5 bases and J by 5 bases, with 18 bases between the two germline ends. In germline, CDR1 is MNHNY, CDR2 SVGAGI (reference sequence). This CDR3 comprises 16 residues.

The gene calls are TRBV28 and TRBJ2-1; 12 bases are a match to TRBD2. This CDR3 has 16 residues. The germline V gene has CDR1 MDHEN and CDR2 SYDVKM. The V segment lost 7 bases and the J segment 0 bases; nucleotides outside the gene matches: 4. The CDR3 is CASTSGGAGSYNEQFF. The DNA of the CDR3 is TGTGCCAGCACTAGCGGGGGGGCCGGCTCCTACAATGAGCAGTTCTTC.

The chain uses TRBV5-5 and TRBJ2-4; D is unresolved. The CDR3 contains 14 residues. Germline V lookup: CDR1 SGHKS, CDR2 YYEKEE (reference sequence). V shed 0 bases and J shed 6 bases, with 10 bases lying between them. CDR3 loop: CASSLEVTGNIQYF. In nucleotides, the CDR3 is TGTGCCAGCAGCTTGGAGGTGACCGGAAACATTCAGTACTTC.

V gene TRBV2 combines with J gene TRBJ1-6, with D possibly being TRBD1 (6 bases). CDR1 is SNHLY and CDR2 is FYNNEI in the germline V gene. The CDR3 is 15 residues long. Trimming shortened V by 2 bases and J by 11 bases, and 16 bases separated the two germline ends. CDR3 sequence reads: CASSELDRHDPPLHF. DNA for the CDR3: TGTGCCAGCAGTGAACTCGACAGGCACGATCCACCCCTCCACTTT. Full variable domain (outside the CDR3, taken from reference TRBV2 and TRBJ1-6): EPEVTQTPSHQVTQMGQEVILRCVPISNHLYFYWYRQILGQKVEFLVSFYNNEISEKSEIFDDQFSVERPDGSNFTLKIRSTKLEDSAMYFCASSELDRHDPPLHFGNGTRLTVT.

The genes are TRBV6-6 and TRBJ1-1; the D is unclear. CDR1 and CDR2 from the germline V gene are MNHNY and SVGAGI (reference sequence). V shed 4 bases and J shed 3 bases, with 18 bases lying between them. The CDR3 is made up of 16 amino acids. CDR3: CASSSPLRGLYTEAFF. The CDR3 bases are TGTGCCAGCAGTTCCCCCCTGCGAGGGCTTTACACTGAAGCTTTCTTT.

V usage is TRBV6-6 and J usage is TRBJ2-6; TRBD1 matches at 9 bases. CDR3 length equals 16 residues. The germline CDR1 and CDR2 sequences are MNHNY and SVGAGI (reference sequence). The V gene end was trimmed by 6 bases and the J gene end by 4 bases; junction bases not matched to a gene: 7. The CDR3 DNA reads TGTGCCAGCAGACCACGGACAGGGGACGGGGCCAACGTCCTGACTTTC. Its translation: CASRPRTGDGANVLTF.

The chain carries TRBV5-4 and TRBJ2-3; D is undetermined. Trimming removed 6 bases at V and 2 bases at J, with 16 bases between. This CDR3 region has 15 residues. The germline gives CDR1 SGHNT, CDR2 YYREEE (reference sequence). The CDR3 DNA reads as TGTGCCAGCATTCCCACCCCGACGGCCACAGATACGCAGTATTTT. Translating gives CASIPTPTATDTQYF.

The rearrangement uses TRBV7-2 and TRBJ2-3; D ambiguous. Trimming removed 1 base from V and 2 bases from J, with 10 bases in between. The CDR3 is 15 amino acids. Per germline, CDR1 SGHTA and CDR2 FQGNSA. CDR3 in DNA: TGTGCCAGCAGCTTAGTTCCGGATCCCACAGATACGCAGTATTTT. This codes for CASSLVPDPTDTQYF. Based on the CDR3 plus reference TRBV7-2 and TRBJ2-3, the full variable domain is GAGVSQSPSNKVTEKGKDVELRCDPISGHTALYWYRQSLGQGLEFLIYFQGNSAPDKSGLPSDRFSAERTGGSVSTLTIQRTQQEDSAVYLCASSLVPDPTDTQYFGPGTRLTVL.

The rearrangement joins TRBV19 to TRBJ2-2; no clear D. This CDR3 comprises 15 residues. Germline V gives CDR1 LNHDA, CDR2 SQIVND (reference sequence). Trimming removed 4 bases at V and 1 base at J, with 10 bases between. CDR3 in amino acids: CASSRDLWNTGELFF. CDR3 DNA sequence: TGTGCCAGTAGTAGGGATCTTTGGAACACCGGGGAGCTGTTTTTT.

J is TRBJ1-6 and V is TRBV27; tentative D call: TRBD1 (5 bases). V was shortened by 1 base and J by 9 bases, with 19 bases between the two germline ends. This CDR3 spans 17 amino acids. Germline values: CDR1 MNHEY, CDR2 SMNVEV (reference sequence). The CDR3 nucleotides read TGTGCCAGCAGTTTATTACCAGGGTCGACTAATGGTTCACCCCTCCACTTT. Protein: CASSLLPGSTNGSPLHF.

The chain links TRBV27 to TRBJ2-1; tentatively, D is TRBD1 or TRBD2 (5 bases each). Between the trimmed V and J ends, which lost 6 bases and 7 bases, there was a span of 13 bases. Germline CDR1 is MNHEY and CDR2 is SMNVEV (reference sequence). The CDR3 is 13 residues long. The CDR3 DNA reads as TGTGCCAGCAGATTGAAGGGGAGAAATGAGCAGTTCTTC. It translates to CASRLKGRNEQFF.

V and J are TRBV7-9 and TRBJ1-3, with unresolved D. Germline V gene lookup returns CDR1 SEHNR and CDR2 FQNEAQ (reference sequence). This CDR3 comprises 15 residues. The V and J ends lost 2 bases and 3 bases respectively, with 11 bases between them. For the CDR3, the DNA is TGTGCCAGCAGCTTACGGTCAGCTTATGGAAACACCATATATTTT. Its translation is CASSLRSAYGNTIYF. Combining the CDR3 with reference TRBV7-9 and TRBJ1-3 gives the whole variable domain DTGVSQNPRHKITKRGQNVTFRCDPISEHNRLYWYRQTLGQGPEFLTYFQNEAQLEKSRLLSDRFSAERPKGSFSTLEIQRTEQGDSAMYLCASSLRSAYGNTIYFGEGSWLTVV.

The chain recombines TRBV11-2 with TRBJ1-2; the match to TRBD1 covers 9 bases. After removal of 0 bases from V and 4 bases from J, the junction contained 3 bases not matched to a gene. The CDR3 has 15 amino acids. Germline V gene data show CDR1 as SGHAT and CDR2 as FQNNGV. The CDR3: CASSLDRGQGYGYTF. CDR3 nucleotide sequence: TGTGCCAGCAGCTTAGATAGGGGACAGGGCTATGGCTACACCTTC.

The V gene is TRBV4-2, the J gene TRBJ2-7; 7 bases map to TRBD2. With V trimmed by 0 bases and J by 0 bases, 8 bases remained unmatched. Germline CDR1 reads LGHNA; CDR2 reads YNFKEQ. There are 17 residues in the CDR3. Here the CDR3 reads CASSQDASGILSYEQYF. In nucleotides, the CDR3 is TGTGCCAGCAGCCAAGATGCTAGCGGAATACTCTCCTACGAGCAGTACTTC.

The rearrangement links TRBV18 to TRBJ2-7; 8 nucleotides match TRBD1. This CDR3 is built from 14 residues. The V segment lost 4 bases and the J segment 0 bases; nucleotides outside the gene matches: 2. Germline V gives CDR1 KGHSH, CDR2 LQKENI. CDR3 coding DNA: TGTGCCAGCTCACTGGACAGGGCCTCCTACGAGCAGTACTTC. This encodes CASSLDRASYEQYF.

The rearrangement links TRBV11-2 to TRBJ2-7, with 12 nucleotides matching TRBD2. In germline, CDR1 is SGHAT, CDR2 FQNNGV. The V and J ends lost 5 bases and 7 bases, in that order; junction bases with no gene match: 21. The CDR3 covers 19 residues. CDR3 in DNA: TGTGCCAGCAGCCCCCTTCGGAGACTAGCGGGGGCCATGCGAGGGGAGCAGTACTTC. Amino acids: CASSPLRRLAGAMRGEQYF.